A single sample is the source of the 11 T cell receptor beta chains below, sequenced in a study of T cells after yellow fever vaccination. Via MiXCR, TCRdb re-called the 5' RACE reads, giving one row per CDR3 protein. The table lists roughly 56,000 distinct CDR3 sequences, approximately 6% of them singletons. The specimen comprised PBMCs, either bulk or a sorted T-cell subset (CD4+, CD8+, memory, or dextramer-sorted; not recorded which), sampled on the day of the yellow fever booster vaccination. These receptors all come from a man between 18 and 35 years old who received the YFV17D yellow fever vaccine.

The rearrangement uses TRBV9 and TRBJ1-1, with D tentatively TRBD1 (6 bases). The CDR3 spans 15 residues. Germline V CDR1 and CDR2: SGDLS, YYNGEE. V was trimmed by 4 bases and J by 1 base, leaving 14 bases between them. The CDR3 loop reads CASSLRDTTNTEAFF. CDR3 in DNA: TGTGCCAGCAGCCTCCGGGACACAACGAACACTGAAGCTTTCTTT. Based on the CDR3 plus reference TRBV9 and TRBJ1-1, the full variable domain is DSGVTQTPKHLITATGQRVTLRCSPRSGDLSVYWYQQSLDQGLQFLIQYYNGEERAKGNILERFSAQQFPDLHSELNLSSLELGDSALYFCASSLRDTTNTEAFFGQGTRLTVV.

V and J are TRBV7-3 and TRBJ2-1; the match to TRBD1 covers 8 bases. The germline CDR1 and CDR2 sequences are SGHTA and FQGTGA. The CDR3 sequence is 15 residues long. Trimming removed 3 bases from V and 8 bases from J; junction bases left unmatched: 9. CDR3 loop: CASSFGQGLRDEQFF. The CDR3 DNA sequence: TGTGCCAGCAGCTTTGGACAGGGCTTGAGGGATGAGCAGTTCTTC.

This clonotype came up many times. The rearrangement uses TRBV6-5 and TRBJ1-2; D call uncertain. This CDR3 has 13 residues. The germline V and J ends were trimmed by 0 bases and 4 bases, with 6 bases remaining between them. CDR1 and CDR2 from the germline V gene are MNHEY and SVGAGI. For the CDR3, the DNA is TGTGCCAGCAGTTACTCGCAGGCCTATGGCTACACCTTC. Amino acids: CASSYSQAYGYTF.

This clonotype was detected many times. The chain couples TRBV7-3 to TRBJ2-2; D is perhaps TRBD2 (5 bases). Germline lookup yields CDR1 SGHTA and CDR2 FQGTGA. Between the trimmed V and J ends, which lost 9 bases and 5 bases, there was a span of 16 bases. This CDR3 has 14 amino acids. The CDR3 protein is CASREGQGTGELFF. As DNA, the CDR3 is TGTGCCAGTAGAGAGGGCCAAGGAACCGGGGAGCTGTTTTTT.

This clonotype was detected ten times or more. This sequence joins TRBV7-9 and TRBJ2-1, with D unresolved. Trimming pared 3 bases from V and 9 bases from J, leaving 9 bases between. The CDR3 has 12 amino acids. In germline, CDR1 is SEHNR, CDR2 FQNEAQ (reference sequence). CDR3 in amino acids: CASSFLLGEQFF. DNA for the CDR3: TGTGCCAGCAGCTTCCTTTTGGGTGAGCAGTTCTTC.

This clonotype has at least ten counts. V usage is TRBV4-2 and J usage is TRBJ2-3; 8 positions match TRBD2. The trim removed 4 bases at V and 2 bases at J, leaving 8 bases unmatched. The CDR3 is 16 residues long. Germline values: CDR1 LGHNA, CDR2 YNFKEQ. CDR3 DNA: TGTGCCAGCAGCCTCGGAGCGGGGGCCGACACAGATACGCAGTATTTT. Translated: CASSLGAGADTDTQYF.

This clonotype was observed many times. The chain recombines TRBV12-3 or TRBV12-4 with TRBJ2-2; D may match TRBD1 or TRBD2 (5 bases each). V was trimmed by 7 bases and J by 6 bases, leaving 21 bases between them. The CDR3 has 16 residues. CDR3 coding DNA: TGTGCCAGCACCCCGGGCTCCTACGGGGACGCCGGGGAGCTGTTTTTT. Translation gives CASTPGSYGDAGELFF.

The CDR3 DNA sequence: TGTGCCAGCAGCGATACAGATCAGGGGAACTACGAGCAGTACTTC. It codes for CASSDTDQGNYEQYF. The J gene is TRBJ2-7, the V gene TRBV7-9; D may be TRBD1 (6 bases). Germline assignment: CDR1 SEHNR and CDR2 FQNEAQ (reference sequence). This CDR3 spans 15 amino acids. The V gene lost 5 bases and the J gene lost 3 bases, with 17 bases spanning the gap.

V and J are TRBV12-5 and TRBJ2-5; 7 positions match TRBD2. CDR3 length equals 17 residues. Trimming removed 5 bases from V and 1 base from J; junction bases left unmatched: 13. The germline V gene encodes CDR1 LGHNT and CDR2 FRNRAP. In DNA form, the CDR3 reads TGTGCTAGTGGTCCGATAGGGACGCGGGGGAGCCAAGAGACCCAGTACTTC. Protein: CASGPIGTRGSQETQYF.

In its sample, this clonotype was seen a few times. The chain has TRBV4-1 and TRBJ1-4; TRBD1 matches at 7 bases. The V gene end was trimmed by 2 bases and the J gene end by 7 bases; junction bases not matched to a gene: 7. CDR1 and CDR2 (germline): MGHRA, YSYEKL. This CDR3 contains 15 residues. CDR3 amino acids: CASSQSTGFGEKLFF. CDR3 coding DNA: TGCGCCAGCAGCCAATCGACAGGGTTTGGTGAAAAACTGTTTTTT.

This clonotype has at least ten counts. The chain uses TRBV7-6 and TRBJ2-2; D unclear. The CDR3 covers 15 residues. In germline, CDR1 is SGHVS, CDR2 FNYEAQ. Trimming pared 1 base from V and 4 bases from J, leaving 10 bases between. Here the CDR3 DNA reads TGTGCCAGCAGCTTAGACCCCAGCACCACCGGGGAGCTGTTTTTT. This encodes CASSLDPSTTGELFF.